This T cell receptor (beta chain) was recorded in a study of beta chain features in type 1 diabetes. This clone was counted only a few times. The same CDR3 also results from other DNA sequences found in this sample. The whole isolated RNA underwent reverse transcription, so sequencing captured expressed TCRB transcripts. Generated by immunoSEQ multiplex PCR, the TCRdb table keeps only in-frame clones and is missing some. The sample records some 330,000 clones, around 10% being singletons. The germline V gene encodes CDR1 SGHRS and CDR2 YFSETQ. The CDR3 has 15 residues. Deletions cut 4 bases from V and 1 base from J, with 12 bases between.

The rearrangement links TRBV5-1 to TRBJ2-1, with D possibly TRBD1 on 5 matching bases. The sequencing input was naive CD4+ T cells from blood. The TCR comes from a woman aged 25 to 45 in good health. The CDR3 bases are TGCGCCAGCAGCCCGGGTCAGGGTTCCTACAATGAGCAGTTCTTC. Protein product: CASSPGQGSYNEQFF. The full variable domain, in which reference TRBV5-1 and TRBJ2-1 provide the parts outside the CDR3, is KAGVTQTPRYLIKTRGQQVTLSCSPISGHRSVSWYQQTPGQGLQFLFEYFSETQRNKGNFPGRFSGRQFSNSRSEMNVSTLELGDSALYLCASSPGQGSYNEQFFGPGTRLTVL.